This T cell receptor beta chain was observed in a study of shared clonotypes between healthy human individuals (dated by TCRdb to the early 2020s). The study in broad terms: A few men and a couple of women, aged 18 to 49 years, made up the cohort. Per donor, three plates each were used for CD4 naive and CD4 memory, two for CD8 naive, and one for CD8 memory. Leukapheresis yielded between about 0.85 and 9.5 billion PBMCs per donor. To estimate repertoire size and how much clonotype sharing occurs between individuals, the study deeply sequenced the blood TCR repertoires of about 5 healthy adults. To increase sequencing depth and limit assay-specific biases, TCR repertoire library preparation and sequencing were carried out by different laboratories using diverse techniques.

The CDR3, from cysteine to phenylalanine, totals 14 residues. Only the CDR3 DNA stays, 42 bases, in frame from base 1. Trimming accounts for 1 base at V and 2 bases at J, while the number of junction bases matched to no gene is 1. From the germline V gene, CDR1 is MGHRA and CDR2 is YSYEKL. TCR CDR3 regions were amplified from genomic DNA by multiplex PCR using the deep immunoSEQ assay. For each cell subset, the extracted genomic DNA was distributed evenly across all wells of several immunoSEQ 96-well plates, and each plate served as one replicate. For sorted subsets, each replicate PCR was loaded with around 200 ng genomic DNA, equivalent to about 30,000 T cell genomes. Purified libraries were measured with a Qubit 3.0 fluorometer, size-checked on a Bioanalyzer 2100, and measured again with the KAPA Library Quantification kit. Each immunoSEQ 96-well plate was sequenced on its own single-read 150-cycle Illumina NextSeq 550 flow cell. The source study handled its data this way. The immunoSEQ output contained only junctional sequences without quality scores, so filtering could not match that applied to full-length reads. Sequences were annotated with PyIR, a Python wrapper for IgBLAST v1.9, using IMGT germline references to assign V/J genes and CDR3. Reads were removed for weak V/J assignments (E-value above 1e-6), missing CDR3, stop codons, out-of-frame junctions, or ambiguous translated residues. V3J clonotypes were defined by identical inferred V gene, J gene, and CDR3 amino acid sequence. To compute the percentage overlap between repertoires, the number of shared unique clonotypes was divided by the size of the smaller repertoire. Repertoire richness was assessed with RTK rarefaction, the Chao1 estimator, and Recon v2.1 estimates of unobserved clonotypes. Generation probabilities for all TCRbeta clonotypes obtained by the gDNA method from four donors were computed using OLGA. TCRdb took over this immuneACCESS table, retaining in-frame rearrangements with V and J assigned. Such tables are incomplete; in checked studies, under half of the missing clones stem from an unresolved V gene, and the remainder is unexplained. The V and J calls and clone size come from that table; D and trimming were worked out from the DNA. Counted in this sample were 800,000 or so clones; 96% of them appeared once. The ten top clones hold about 0.25% of the sample.

Results the study describes overall, beyond this receptor: Even with the large sequencing depth, rarefaction of the sorted-subset datasets indicated that sequencing was incomplete. Compared with non-shared clonotypes, clonotypes shared by all four sorted-subset donors had higher generation probabilities. Around 5.4% of naive CD4, 3.5% of naive CD8, roughly 2.5% of memory CD4, and about 0.4% of memory CD8 clonotypes were shared across four donors. Naive subsets generally had larger estimated clonotype richness than memory subsets did. Because the study included a small number of donors, the genetic and exposure-history diversity represented was limited. Sampling was limited to blood, and TCR repertoires in tissue likely differ from TCR repertoires in blood. Pairwise subsampling led to the expectation that sequencing depth would affect the degree of clonotype sharing among donors.

Points on this clone: Its antigen specificity is not known. Base qualities are not at hand, and no much larger clone is one base apart.

CD8 naive samples were CD45RO-negative cells positively selected for CCR7, giving a CD45RA+CCR7+ population that excluded TemRA cells. Healthy HIV-negative adults with no recently reported acute infections or vaccinations were included as donors. Every donor was a Caucasian adult living in Nashville, Tennessee, USA. After blood collection by leukapheresis, PBMCs were isolated using Ficoll-Histopaque density gradient centrifugation and then cryopreserved in the vapor phase of liquid nitrogen. Analytical flow cytometry was used to check the purity and quantity of each magnetically sorted T cell population. Genomic DNA was isolated from every sorted fraction and measured by UV absorbance on a Nanodrop 2000c.

This sequence uses TRBV4-1 and TRBJ2-7, with 8 bases matching TRBD2. This clonotype originated in a man aged 30-40 years in good health. Material: naive CD8+ T cells sorted from blood. The cell subset or site label, read with the paper, signifies: CD45RA+CCR7+. The sequenced DNA is TGCGCCAGCAGCCAAGTCGGGAGGGCCTACGAGCAGTACTTC. It specifies CASSQVGRAYEQYF.